Presented here are 3 T cell receptor beta chains from one specimen sequenced in a study of blood T cell repertoires in COVID-19. Here immunoSEQ multiplex PCR was the method, and the copy in TCRdb shows in-frame clones only, minus some. The sample lists 150,000 to 200,000 clones, about 82% occurring once. Sample: peripheral blood. The receptors shown here come from a woman in her thirties with acute or convalescent COVID-19.

V and J are TRBV7-6 and TRBJ2-1, with D possibly being TRBD2 (5 bases). This CDR3 contains 16 residues. V was trimmed by 3 bases and J by 3 bases, leaving 15 bases between them. Germline CDR1 SGHVS, CDR2 FNYEAQ. This chain's CDR3 is CASSLWQGGNYNEQFF. The CDR3 DNA is TGTGCCAGCAGCTTGTGGCAAGGAGGAAACTACAATGAGCAGTTCTTC.

V gene TRBV5-1 combines with J gene TRBJ2-1; D is possibly TRBD2 (5 bases). The CDR3 runs to 13 residues. The germline CDR1 and CDR2 sequences are SGHRS and YFSETQ. V lost 6 bases, J lost 9 bases, and 16 bases lay in between. CDR3 sequence: CASKLDPSFEQFF. In DNA, the CDR3 is TGCGCCAGCAAACTAGACCCCTCGTTTGAGCAGTTCTTC.

The chain joins TRBV5-1 to TRBJ1-1; 8 nucleotides match TRBD1. J was trimmed by 8 bases and V by 4 bases; bases with no gene match: 7. Germline CDR1 and CDR2: SGHRS and YFSETQ. The CDR3 totals 13 residues. Written as DNA, the CDR3 is TGCGCCAGCAGCGCCGGCCGGGACAGGGAAGCTTTCTTT. Translated: CASSAGRDREAFF.